This TCR beta chain was recorded in a study of Graves' ophthalmopathy and Graves' hyperthyroidism (dated by TCRdb to 2017 to 2018). Context from the whole study: Peripheral blood samples were taken at the time of initial diagnosis, before any treatment was given. An independent validation cohort comprised 18 hyperthyroidism patients and roughly 15 patients who later progressed from hyperthyroidism to ophthalmopathy. In more than five hyperthyroidism patients, the T-cell repertoires found in thyroid tissue were compared with those found in blood. In total, approximately 130 blood samples were TCR-sequenced: roughly 45 ophthalmopathy, some 75 hyperthyroidism and approximately 17 hyperthyroidism-to-ophthalmopathy patients. Following sampling, methimazole starting at 30 mg daily was administered to hyperthyroidism patients, and high-dose intravenous methylprednisolone was administered to ophthalmopathy patients. To explore V-J signatures that distinguish ophthalmopathy from hyperthyroidism, a discovery set of 100 patients was enrolled, made up of 43 with ophthalmopathy and 57 with stable hyperthyroidism. The study used TCR beta repertoire signatures to distinguish Graves' ophthalmopathy from Graves' hyperthyroidism and to predict progression to ophthalmopathy. General conclusions and limits of the study: In validation, the model predicted ophthalmopathy progression with more than 55% sensitivity and roughly 78% specificity; around twelve predicted patients were CT-confirmed with GO in a median of approximately 6.5 months. Ophthalmopathy was separated from stable hyperthyroidism by the 13-signature model with about 85% sensitivity and roughly 83% specificity in cross-validation and with 80%/75% in the test set. Most of the expanded thyroid clonotypes with a frequency above 0.001 were also detected in blood, and it was suggested that the thyroid immune response may be reflected by blood repertoires. Sample size was not predetermined statistically, and investigators were not blinded to group allocation.

Ophthalmopathy patients had moderately to severely active disease, Clinical Activity Score of at least 3, NOSPECS grade of at least 4, and disease duration under 3 months. Patients were excluded if they had other autoimmune diseases, uncontrolled infections, pregnancy or lactation. Diagnosis was based on clinical symptoms, serum thyroxine, TRAb, thyroid ultrasound and orbital computed tomography. Using Ficoll-Paque density gradient centrifugation, PBMCs were isolated from 9.5 to 10 ml of fresh peripheral blood. Total RNA was extracted using Trizol reagent, and RNA quality was checked on an Agilent 2100 Bioanalyzer. Counted from cysteine to phenylalanine, this CDR3 has 14 amino acids. Of the read, only the CDR3 DNA is kept; its 42 bases are in frame from base 1. V sheds 1 base and J sheds 5 bases, leaving 9 bases between their ends. The CDR1 and CDR2 encoded by the germline V gene (reference sequence) are SGHAT and FQDESV.

Notes on this clonotype: Its recognized antigen is unknown. No much larger clone exists at a distance of one base, and base qualities are not known.

TCR beta CDR3 regions were amplified from RNA transcripts for repertoire sequencing. HTBI primers and the Qiagen OneStep RT-PCR kit were used in a first-round RT-PCR, which was followed by a second-round multiplex PCR, size selection and purification. Libraries were sequenced on an Illumina HiSeq2000 using paired-end 100 bp reads. In the authors' own workflow: Reads were processed with SOAPnuke, discarding reads with adapters, uncalled bases, mean Phred below 15, or no exact constant-primer or identifier match. COPE v1.2.5 was used to merge high-quality paired reads. Each unique nucleotide sequence was defined as a clonotype, and clonotypes were aligned to IMGT TRB V, D and J references with MiTCR v1.1. The analysis was limited to V-J combinations with a frequency above 0.0001, which together covered 98% to 99.2% of repertoires. A TCR clonal expansion and chaos score per V-J combination was defined as the ratio of F50 clonal expansion to chaos observed in the TCRdist matrix. Welch's t-statistics and random forest were used to reduce the features to roughly 14 V-J combinations, which were then used as input to a naive Bayes classifier. Thyroid-blood repertoire similarity was quantified with the Morisita-Horn index. Clones were called with MiXCR by TCRdb after fastp trimmed the public reads at Q25, and only in-frame beta chains were retained. Here each entry gathers all rows of one CDR3 protein and keeps the most common genes and DNA. The V and J calls and clone size are TCRdb's, not the authors'. The sample table records approximately 640,000 distinct CDR3 sequences; more than 40% of these occur just once. Under 3.5% of the sample rests with the top ten.

The clonotype was recovered from an adult man with Graves' ophthalmopathy. Sequenced: peripheral blood. The chain employs TRBV11-1 and TRBJ1-5, with TRBD1 perhaps the D gene, on 5 matching bases. CDR3 sequence: CASSLEGSYQPQHF. The nucleotides read TGTGCCAGCAGCTTAGAGGGGAGCTATCAGCCCCAGCATTTT.